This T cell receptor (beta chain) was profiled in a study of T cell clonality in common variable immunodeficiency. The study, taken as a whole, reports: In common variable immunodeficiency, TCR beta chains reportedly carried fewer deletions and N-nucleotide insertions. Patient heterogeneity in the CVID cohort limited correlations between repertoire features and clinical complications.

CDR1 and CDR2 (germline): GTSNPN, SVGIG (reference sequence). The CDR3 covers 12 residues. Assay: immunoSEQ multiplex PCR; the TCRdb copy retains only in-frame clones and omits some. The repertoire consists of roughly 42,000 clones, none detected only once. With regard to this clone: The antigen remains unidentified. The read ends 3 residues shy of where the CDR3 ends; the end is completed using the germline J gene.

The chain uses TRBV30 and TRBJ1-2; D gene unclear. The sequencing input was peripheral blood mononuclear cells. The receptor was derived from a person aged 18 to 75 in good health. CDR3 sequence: CAWRLGGNDYTF. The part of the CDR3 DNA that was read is TGTGCCTGGAGGCTAGGTGGAAATGAC.